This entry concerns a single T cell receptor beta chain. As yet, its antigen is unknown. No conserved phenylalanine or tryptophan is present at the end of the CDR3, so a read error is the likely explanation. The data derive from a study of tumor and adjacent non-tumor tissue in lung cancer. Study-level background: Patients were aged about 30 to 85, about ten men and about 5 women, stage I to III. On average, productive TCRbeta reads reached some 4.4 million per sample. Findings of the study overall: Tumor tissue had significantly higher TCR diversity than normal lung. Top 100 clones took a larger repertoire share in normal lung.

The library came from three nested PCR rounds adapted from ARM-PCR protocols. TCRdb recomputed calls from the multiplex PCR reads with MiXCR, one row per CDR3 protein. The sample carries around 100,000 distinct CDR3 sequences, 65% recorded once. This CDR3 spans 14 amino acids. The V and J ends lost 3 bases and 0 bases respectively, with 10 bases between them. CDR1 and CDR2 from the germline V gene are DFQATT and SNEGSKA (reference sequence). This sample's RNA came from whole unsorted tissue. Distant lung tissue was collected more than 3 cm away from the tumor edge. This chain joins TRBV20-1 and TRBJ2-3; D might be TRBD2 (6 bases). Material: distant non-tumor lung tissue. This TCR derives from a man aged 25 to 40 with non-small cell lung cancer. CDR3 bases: TGCAGTGCTAGGCTAGCGAGTAGCACAGATACGCAGTATATG. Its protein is CSARLASSTDTQYM.